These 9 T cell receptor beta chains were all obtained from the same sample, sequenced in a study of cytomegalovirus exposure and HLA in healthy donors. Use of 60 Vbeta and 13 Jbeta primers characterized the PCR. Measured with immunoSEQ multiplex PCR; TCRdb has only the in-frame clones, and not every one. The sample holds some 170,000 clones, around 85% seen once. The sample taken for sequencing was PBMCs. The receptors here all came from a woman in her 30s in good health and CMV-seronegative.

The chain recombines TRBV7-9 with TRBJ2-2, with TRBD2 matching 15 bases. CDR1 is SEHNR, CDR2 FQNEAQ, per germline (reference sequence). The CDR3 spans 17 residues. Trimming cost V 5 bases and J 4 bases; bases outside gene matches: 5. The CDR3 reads CASSRTSGGAGTGELFF. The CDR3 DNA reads TGTGCCAGCAGCCGGACTAGCGGGGGGGCCGGCACCGGGGAGCTGTTTTTT.

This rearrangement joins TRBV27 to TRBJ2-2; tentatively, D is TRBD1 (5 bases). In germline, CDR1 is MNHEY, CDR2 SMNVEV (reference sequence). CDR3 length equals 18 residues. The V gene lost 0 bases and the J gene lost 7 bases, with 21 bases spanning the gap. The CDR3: CASSLSFRTNRRNGELFF. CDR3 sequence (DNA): TGTGCCAGCAGTTTATCTTTTCGGACAAACAGGCGTAACGGGGAGCTGTTTTTT.

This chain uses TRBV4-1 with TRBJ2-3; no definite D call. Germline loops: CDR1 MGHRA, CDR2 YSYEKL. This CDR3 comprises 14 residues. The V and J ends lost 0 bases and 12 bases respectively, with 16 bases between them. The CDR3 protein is CASSQEAQNKNQYF. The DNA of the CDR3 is TGCGCCAGCAGCCAAGAGGCACAGAACAAAAATCAGTATTTT.

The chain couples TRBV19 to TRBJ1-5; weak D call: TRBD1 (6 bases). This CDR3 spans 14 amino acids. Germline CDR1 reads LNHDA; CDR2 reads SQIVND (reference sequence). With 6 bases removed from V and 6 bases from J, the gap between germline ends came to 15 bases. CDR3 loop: CASSLWGQGQPQHF. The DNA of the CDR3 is TGTGCCAGTAGCCTATGGGGACAAGGTCAGCCCCAGCATTTT.

The CDR3 here is CASSLFGASGTRHGNEQFF. The CDR3, as DNA: TGTGCCAGCAGCTTATTTGGGGCTAGCGGGACCCGACACGGGAATGAGCAGTTCTTC. This chain joins TRBV7-2 and TRBJ2-1, with TRBD2 matching over 9 bases. With V trimmed by 2 bases and J by 7 bases, 18 bases remained unmatched. The length of the CDR3 is 19 residues. Germline CDR1 and CDR2: SGHTA and FQGNSA.

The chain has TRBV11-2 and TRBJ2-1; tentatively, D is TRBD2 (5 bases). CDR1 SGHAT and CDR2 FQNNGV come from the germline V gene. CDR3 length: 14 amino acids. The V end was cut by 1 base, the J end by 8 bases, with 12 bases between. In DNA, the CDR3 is TGTGCCAGCAGCTTAGCCCCGGGGAGCTATGAGCAGTTCTTC. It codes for CASSLAPGSYEQFF.

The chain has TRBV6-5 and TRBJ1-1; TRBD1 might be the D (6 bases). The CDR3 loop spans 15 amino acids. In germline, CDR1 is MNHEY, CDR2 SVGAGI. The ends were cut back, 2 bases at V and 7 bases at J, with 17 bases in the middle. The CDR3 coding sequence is TGTGCCAGCAGTTACAGGGACACCCATGCTCTTGAAGCTTTCTTT. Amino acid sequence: CASSYRDTHALEAFF.

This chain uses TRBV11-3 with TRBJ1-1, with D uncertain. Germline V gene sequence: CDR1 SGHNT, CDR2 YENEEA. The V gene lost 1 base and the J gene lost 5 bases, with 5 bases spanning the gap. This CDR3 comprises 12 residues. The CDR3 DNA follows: TGTGCCAGCAGCTTAGGAGAAACTGAAGCTTTCTTT. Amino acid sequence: CASSLGETEAFF.

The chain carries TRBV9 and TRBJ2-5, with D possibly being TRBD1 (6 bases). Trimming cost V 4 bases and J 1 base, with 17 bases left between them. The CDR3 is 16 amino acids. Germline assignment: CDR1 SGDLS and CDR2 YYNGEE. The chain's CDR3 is CASSHPRQDPQETQYF. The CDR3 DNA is TGTGCCAGCAGCCACCCTCGACAGGATCCCCAAGAGACCCAGTACTTC.